This is a list of T cell receptor beta chains from one sample in a study of blood T cell repertoires in COVID-19. Clones were read by immunoSEQ multiplex PCR, and TCRdb kept only the in-frame ones, dropping some. The table records some 100,000 clones, about 92% of them present only once. The sequenced sample consisted of peripheral blood. Every receptor here comes from a woman aged 60 to 75 with active COVID-19. Both conserved end residues are part of each CDR3. D genes are given only for firm matches. Clone size, where shown, is once, few, many, or a class for clones that have expanded.

DNA	CDR3	J	V	D	size
TGTGCCACCAGCAGCAAGGGGCCCGGGCTAGGGGCCAACGTCCTGACTTTC	CATSSKGPGLGANVLTF	TRBJ2-6	TRBV15	-	-
TGCGCCAGCAGCTTATATGAGGGCCTCCAAGAGACCCAGTACTTC	CASSLYEGLQETQYF	TRBJ2-5	TRBV5-1	-	-
TGTGCCAGCAGTTACGAGGGGGGGAATTCACCCCTCCACTTT	CASSYEGGNSPLHF	TRBJ1-6	TRBV6-2/TRBV6-3	-	-
TGTGCCAGCTCACCACCTGAGTTAGATACGCAGTATTTT	CASSPPELDTQYF	TRBJ2-3	TRBV18	-	once
TGTGCCATCGAGGCGGGCCGTGGCTACACCTTC	CAIEAGRGYTF	TRBJ1-2	TRBV10-3	-	-
TGTGCCAGCAGCCCCAGGACAGGGACCCACAAAAACATTCAGTACTTC	CASSPRTGTHKNIQYF	TRBJ2-4	TRBV5-6	TRBD1	-
TGTGCCAGCTCACCCGTGAGGGAAGGTCAGCCCCAGCATTTT	CASSPVREGQPQHF	TRBJ1-5	TRBV18	-	once
TGTGCCATCAGTGAGTCAGGTGGCGGTCTAAATGAAAAACTGTTTTTT	CAISESGGGLNEKLFF	TRBJ1-4	TRBV10-3	-	-
TGTGCCACCCAGGGCTTGAACACTGAAGCTTTCTTT	CATQGLNTEAFF	TRBJ1-1	TRBV16	-	-
TGTGCCAGCAGTTACCCACGGACAGGGGGCGGGGAGACCCAGTACTTC	CASSYPRTGGGETQYF	TRBJ2-5	TRBV6-5	TRBD1	-
TGTGCCACCAACGGACAGGGGTTTGAAGCTTTCTTT	CATNGQGFEAFF	TRBJ1-1	TRBV28	TRBD1	-
TGTGCCAGCAGCCTACAGCTTTCTGAAGCTTTCTTT	CASSLQLSEAFF	TRBJ1-1	TRBV7-2	-	once
TGCGCCAGCAGCTCAGGGGAAGGCACTGAAGCTTTCTTT	CASSSGEGTEAFF	TRBJ1-1	TRBV5-1	-	-
TGTGCCAGCAGTTTTCGTGACAGGATGAACACTGAAGCTTTCTTT	CASSFRDRMNTEAFF	TRBJ1-1	TRBV28	-	-
TGCGCCAGCAGCTTGGCTCGGGGTATCAACAATGAGCAGTTCTTC	CASSLARGINNEQFF	TRBJ2-1	TRBV5-1	-	-
TGTGCCAGCGGGGGGACTAGCGGTTACAATGAGCAGTTCTTC	CASGGTSGYNEQFF	TRBJ2-1	TRBV6-5	TRBD2	-
TGTGCCAGCAGCCCCGTTAGAACAGGGGGAGAGACCCAGTACTTC	CASSPVRTGGETQYF	TRBJ2-5	TRBV7-9	TRBD1	-
TGTGCTAGTGGAAACGGACTAGCGGATAAAGAGACCCAGTACTTC	CASGNGLADKETQYF	TRBJ2-5	TRBV12-5	TRBD2	once
TGTGCCACCAGCAGAGATATTGGCGGCCTGGCCCAGCATTTT	CATSRDIGGLAQHF	TRBJ1-5	TRBV15	-	-
TGTGCCAGCAGCTCGGGACAGGTTGACACCATATATTTT	CASSSGQVDTIYF	TRBJ1-3	TRBV7-2	TRBD1	-
TGTGCCAGCAGCTTAGGGAACCCATGGGGACAGGATAATTCACCCCTCCACTTT	CASSLGNPWGQDNSPLHF	TRBJ1-6	TRBV7-6	TRBD1	few
TGTGCCAGCAGCTTGACGACTAGCGGTTACAATGAGCAGTTCTTC	CASSLTTSGYNEQFF	TRBJ2-1	TRBV5-5	TRBD2	-
TGTGCCAGCAGCTTCGGCTGGGGACAGGGGGCGGAAGATACGCAGTATTTT	CASSFGWGQGAEDTQYF	TRBJ2-3	TRBV7-2	TRBD1	-
TGCGCCAGCAGTTGGGGAGACAGGGCCTACGAGCAGTACTTC	CASSWGDRAYEQYF	TRBJ2-7	TRBV5-1	TRBD1	-
TGTGCCAGCAGCCTCACAGGGGAATTCGGAAACACCATATATTTT	CASSLTGEFGNTIYF	TRBJ1-3	TRBV6-6	TRBD1	-
TGTGCCAGCACCCAAAGTGGGAGCTATAATTCACCCCTCCACTTT	CASTQSGSYNSPLHF	TRBJ1-6	TRBV3-1/TRBV3-2	-	-
TGCGCCAGCAGCAGGGGACAAAACAATGAGCAGTTCTTC	CASSRGQNNEQFF	TRBJ2-1	TRBV5-1	-	-
TGTGCCAGCAGCTTAGGACCGAAGCGGTTCTTC	CASSLGPKRFF	TRBJ2-1	TRBV11-3	-	-
TGTGCCAGTAGCTCACAGGCGGGAGGCTACACCTTC	CASSSQAGGYTF	TRBJ1-2	TRBV19	-	-
TGTGCCAGCAGCTTAGAGGCGGGGACCGAGCAGTACTTC	CASSLEAGTEQYF	TRBJ2-7	TRBV11-1	-	-
TGTGCCAGCAGCAAAGGACAGACAGGGCGAGATCTTTCCTATAATTCACCCCTCCACTTT	CASSKGQTGRDLSYNSPLHF	TRBJ1-6	TRBV21-1	-	-
TGCGCCAGCAGTAGCCTCCTGGACAGGGAACCAGAGACCCAGTACTTC	CASSSLLDREPETQYF	TRBJ2-5	TRBV10-1	TRBD1	-
TGTGCCAGCTCACCCGGACAAACGAACACCGGGGAGCTGTTTTTT	CASSPGQTNTGELFF	TRBJ2-2	TRBV18	-	-
TGTGCCAGCAGCCGAGGGATGAACACTGAAGCTTTCTTT	CASSRGMNTEAFF	TRBJ1-1	TRBV7-2	-	-
TGTGCCATCAGCTCCCGGGACAGCCAAAATTCACCCCTCCACTTT	CAISSRDSQNSPLHF	TRBJ1-6	TRBV10-3	TRBD1	-
TGTGCCAGCAGCTTAGTGCGGGGCAAGGGGTACCAAGAGACCCAGTACTTC	CASSLVRGKGYQETQYF	TRBJ2-5	TRBV11-3	-	few
TGCGCCAGCTTCAGGGGATCCAAGACCTTCTCGAACACTGAAGCTTTCTTT	CASFRGSKTFSNTEAFF	TRBJ1-1	TRBV10-2	-	-
TGTGCCAGCTTGGCGGGGCAGGCTAACACCGGGGAGCTGTTTTTT	CASLAGQANTGELFF	TRBJ2-2	TRBV6-5	-	-
TGTGCCTGGACCCCCGGGGGGAACACTGAAGCTTTCTTT	CAWTPGGNTEAFF	TRBJ1-1	TRBV30	-	-
TGTGCCAGCAGGGATTCAGACAGGGCCACTGAAGCTTTCTTT	CASRDSDRATEAFF	TRBJ1-1	TRBV6-4	TRBD1	-
TGTGCCAGTAGTACAACTTGGACAGCAATTAATCAGCCCCAGCATTTT	CASSTTWTAINQPQHF	TRBJ1-5	TRBV19	-	-